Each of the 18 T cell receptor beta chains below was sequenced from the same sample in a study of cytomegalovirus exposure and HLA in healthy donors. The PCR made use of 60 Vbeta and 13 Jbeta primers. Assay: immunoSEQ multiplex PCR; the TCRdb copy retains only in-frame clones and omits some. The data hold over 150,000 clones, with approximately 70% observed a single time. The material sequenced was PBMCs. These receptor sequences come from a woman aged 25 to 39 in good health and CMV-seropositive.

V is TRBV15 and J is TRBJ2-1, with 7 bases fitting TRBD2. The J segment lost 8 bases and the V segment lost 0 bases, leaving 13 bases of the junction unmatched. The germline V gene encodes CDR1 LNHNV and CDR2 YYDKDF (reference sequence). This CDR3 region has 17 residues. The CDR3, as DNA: TGTGCCACCAGCAGAGAGTTGGGAGGGCTCTCTCGGGATGAGCAGTTCTTC. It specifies CATSRELGGLSRDEQFF.

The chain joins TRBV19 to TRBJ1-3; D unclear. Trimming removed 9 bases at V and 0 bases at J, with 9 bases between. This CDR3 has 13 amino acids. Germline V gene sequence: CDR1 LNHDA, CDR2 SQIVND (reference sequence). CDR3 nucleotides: TGTGCCAGCCTAGGTTTCTCTGGAAACACCATATATTTT. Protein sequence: CASLGFSGNTIYF.

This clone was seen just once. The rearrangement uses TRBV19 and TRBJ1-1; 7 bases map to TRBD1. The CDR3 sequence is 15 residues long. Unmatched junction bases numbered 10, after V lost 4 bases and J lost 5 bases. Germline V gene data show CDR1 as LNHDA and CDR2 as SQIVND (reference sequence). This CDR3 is CASSSQDRVETEAFF. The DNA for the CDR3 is TGTGCCAGTAGTAGCCAAGACAGGGTGGAAACTGAAGCTTTCTTT.

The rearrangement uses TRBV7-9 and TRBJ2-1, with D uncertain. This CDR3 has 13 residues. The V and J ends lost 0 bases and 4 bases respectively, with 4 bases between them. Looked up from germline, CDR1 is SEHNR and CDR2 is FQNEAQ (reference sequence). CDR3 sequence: CASSLAPYNEQFF. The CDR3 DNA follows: TGTGCCAGCAGCTTAGCCCCTTACAATGAGCAGTTCTTC.

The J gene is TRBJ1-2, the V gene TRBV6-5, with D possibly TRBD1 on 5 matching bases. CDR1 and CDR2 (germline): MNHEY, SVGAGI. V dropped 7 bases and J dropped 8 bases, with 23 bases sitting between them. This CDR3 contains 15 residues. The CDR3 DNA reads TGTGCCAGCACCAGTCGGGACTCCTCTCGAAGAGGCTACACCTTC. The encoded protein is CASTSRDSSRRGYTF.

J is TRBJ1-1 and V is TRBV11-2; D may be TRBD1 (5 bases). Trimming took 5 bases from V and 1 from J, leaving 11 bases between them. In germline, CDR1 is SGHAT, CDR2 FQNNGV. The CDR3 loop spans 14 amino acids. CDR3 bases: TGTGCCAGCAGCCCAATCGACAGGAACACTGAAGCTTTCTTT. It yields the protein CASSPIDRNTEAFF.

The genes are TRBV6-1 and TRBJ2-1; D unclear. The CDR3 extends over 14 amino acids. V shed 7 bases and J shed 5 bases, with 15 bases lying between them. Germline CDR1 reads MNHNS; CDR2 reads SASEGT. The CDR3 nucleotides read TGTGCCAGCAAGAGAATTCTCCTAGACAATGAGCAGTTCTTC. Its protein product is CASKRILLDNEQFF.

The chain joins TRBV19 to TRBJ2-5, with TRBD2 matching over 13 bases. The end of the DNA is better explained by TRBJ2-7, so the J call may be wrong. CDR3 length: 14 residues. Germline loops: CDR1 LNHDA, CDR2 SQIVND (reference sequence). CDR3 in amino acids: CASSRTSGSYEQYF. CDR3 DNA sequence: TGTGCCAGTTCGCGGACTAGCGGGAGTTACGAGCAGTACTTC.

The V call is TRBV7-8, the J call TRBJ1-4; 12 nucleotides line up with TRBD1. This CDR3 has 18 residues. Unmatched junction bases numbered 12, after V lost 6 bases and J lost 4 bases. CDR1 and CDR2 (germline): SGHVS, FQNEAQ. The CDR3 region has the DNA TGTGCCAGCAGTCTACGGGGACAGGGGGCGGTTGTTAATGAAAAACTGTTTTTT. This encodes CASSLRGQGAVVNEKLFF.

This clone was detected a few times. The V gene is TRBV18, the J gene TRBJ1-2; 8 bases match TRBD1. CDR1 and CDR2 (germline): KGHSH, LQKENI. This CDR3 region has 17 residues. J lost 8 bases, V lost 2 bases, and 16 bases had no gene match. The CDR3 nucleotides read TGTGCCAGCTCACCAGGGCTTCAGGGGGCTGAGAGGAACGGCTACACCTTC. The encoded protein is CASSPGLQGAERNGYTF.

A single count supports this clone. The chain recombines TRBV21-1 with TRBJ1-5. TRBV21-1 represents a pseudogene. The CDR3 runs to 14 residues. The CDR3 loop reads CASSPRGLNQPQHF. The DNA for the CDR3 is TGTGCCAGCAGCCCAAGAGGGCTCAATCAGCCCCAGCATTTT.

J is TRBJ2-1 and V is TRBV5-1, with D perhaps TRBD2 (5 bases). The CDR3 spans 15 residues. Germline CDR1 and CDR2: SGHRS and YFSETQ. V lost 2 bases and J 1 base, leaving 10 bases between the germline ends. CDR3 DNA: TGCGCCAGCAGCTTTATGAGGGAGTCCTACAATGAGCAGTTCTTC. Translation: CASSFMRESYNEQFF.

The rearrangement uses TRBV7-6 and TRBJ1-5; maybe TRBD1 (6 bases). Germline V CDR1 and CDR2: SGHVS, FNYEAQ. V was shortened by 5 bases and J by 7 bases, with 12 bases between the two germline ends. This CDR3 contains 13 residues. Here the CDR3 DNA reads TGTGCCAGCAGCCCCTCGGGGGGCCAGCCCCAGCATTTT. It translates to CASSPSGGQPQHF.

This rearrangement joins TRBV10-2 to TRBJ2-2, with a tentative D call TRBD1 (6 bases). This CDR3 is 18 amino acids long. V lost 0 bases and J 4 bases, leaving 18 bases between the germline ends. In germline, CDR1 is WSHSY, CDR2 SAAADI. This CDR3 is CASSESTGSGPSTGELFF. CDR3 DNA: TGCGCCAGCAGTGAGTCGACAGGCTCTGGGCCTAGCACCGGGGAGCTGTTTTTT.

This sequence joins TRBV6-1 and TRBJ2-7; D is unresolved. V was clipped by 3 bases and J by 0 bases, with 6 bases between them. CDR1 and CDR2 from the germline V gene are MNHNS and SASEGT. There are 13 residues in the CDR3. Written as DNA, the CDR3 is TGTGCCAGCAGTGACCCGTTCTCCTACGAGCAGTACTTC. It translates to CASSDPFSYEQYF.

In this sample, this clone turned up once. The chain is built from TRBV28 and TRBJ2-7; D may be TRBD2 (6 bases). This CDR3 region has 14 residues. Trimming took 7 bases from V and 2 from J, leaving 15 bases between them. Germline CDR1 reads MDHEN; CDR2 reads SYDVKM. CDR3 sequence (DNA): TGTGCCAGCACCCTGGGGGGTGTGACCTACGAGCAGTACTTC. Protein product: CASTLGGVTYEQYF. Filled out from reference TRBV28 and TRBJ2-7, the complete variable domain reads DVKVTQSSRYLVKRTGEKVFLECVQDMDHENMFWYRQDPGLGLRLIYFSYDVKMKEKGDIPEGYSVSREKKERFSLILESASTNQTSMYLCASTLGGVTYEQYFGPGTRLTVT.

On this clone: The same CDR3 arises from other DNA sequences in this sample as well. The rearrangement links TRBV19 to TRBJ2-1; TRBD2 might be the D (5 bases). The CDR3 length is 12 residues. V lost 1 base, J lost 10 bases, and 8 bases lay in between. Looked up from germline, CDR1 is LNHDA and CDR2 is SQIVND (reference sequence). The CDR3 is CASSIGGVEQFF. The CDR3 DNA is TGTGCCAGTAGTATAGGGGGAGTAGAGCAGTTCTTC.

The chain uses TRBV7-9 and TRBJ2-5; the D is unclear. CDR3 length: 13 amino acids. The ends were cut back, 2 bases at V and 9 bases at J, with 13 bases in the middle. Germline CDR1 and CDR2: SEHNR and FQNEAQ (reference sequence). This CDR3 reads CASSLTSTAAQYF. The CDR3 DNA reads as TGTGCCAGCAGCTTAACCTCTACGGCGGCCCAGTACTTC.